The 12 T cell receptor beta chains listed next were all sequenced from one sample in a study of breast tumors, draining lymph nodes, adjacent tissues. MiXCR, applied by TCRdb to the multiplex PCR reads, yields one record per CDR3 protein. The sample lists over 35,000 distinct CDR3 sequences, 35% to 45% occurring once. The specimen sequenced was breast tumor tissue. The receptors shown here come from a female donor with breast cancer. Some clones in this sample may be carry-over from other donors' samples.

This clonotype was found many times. This CDR3 is CAWYGGYGYTF. The CDR3 DNA reads TGTGCCTGGTATGGGGGCTATGGCTACACCTTC. This chain joins TRBV30 and TRBJ1-2; TRBD1 might be the D (5 bases). V gave up 5 bases and J gave up 4 bases, with 8 bases separating them. The CDR3 consists of 11 residues. Germline assignment: CDR1 GTSNPN and CDR2 SVGIG (reference sequence).

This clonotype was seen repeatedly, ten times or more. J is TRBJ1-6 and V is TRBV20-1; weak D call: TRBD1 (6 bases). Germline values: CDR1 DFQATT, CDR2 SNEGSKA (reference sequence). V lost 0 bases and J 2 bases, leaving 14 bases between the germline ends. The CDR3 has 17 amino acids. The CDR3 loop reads CSARDGGRGPYNSPLHF. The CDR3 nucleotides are TGCAGTGCTAGAGATGGCGGCCGGGGGCCCTATAATTCACCCCTCCACTTT.

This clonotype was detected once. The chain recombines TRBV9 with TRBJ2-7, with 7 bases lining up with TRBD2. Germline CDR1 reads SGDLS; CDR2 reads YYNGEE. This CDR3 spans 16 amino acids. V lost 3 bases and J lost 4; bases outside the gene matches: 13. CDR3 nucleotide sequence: TGTGCCAGCAGCGCCTCCTCCGGGGGAGGGTCTTACGAGCAGTACTTC. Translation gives CASSASSGGGSYEQYF. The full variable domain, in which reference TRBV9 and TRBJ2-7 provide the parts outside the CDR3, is DSGVTQTPKHLITATGQRVTLRCSPRSGDLSVYWYQQSLDQGLQFLIQYYNGEERAKGNILERFSAQQFPDLHSELNLSSLELGDSALYFCASSASSGGGSYEQYFGPGTRLTVT.

CDR3 nucleotides: TGTGCCAGCAGTTTTGGGACAGGGATAAGCAATCAGCCCCAGCATTTT. Translated: CASSFGTGISNQPQHF. V gene TRBV28 combines with J gene TRBJ1-5, with 9 bases identical to TRBD1. The V gene end was trimmed by 3 bases and the J gene end by 1 base; junction bases not matched to a gene: 4. CDR1 is MDHEN, CDR2 SYDVKM, per germline. The CDR3 totals 16 residues.

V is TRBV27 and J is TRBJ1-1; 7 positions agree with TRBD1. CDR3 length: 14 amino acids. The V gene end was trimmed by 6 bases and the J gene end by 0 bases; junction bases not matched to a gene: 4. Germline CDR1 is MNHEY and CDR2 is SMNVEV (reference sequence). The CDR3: CASRTGPMNTEAFF. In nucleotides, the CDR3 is TGTGCCAGCAGGACAGGGCCAATGAACACTGAAGCTTTCTTT.

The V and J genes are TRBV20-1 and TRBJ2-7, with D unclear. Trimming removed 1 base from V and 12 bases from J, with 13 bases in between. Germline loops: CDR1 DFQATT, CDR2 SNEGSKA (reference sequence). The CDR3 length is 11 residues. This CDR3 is CSARVAEALYF. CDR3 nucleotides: TGCAGTGCTAGAGTGGCCGAGGCTCTGTACTTC.

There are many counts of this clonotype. CDR3 amino acids: CASSYDREETQYF. The DNA of the CDR3 is TGTGCCAGCAGCTATGACAGGGAGGAGACCCAGTACTTC. The V and J genes are TRBV5-6 and TRBJ2-5, with TRBD1 identical over 7 bases. The junction had 4 bases not matched to a gene; V was cut back by 3 bases and J by 5 bases. The germline CDR1 and CDR2 sequences are SGHDT and YYEEEE. The CDR3 totals 13 residues.

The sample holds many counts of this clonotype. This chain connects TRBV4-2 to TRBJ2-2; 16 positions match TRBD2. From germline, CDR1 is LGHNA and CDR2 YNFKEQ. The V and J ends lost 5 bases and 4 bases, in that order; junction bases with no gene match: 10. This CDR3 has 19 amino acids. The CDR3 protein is CASSRGLAGGPLGTGELFF. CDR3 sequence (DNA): TGTGCCAGCAGCAGGGGACTAGCGGGAGGGCCGTTGGGCACCGGGGAGCTGTTTTTT.

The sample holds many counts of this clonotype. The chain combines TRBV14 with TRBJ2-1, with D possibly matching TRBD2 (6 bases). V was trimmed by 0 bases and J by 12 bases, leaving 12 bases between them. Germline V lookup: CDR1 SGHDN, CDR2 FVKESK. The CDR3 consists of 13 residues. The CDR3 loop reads CASSQDGASVQFF. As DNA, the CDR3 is TGTGCCAGCAGCCAAGATGGGGCTAGCGTGCAGTTCTTC.

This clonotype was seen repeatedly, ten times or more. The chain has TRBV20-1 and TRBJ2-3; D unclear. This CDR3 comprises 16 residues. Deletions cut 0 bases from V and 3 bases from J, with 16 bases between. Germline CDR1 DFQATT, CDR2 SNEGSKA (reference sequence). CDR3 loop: CSARDSGRRLTDTQYF. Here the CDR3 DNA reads TGCAGTGCTAGAGATAGTGGGCGTAGGCTTACAGATACGCAGTATTTT.

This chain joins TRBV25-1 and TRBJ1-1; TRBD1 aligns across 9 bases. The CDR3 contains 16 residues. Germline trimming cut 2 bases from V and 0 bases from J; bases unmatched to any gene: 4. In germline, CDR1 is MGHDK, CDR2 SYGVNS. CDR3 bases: TGTGCCAGCAGTGAAGGGACAGGGAGGATGAACACTGAAGCTTTCTTT. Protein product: CASSEGTGRMNTEAFF.

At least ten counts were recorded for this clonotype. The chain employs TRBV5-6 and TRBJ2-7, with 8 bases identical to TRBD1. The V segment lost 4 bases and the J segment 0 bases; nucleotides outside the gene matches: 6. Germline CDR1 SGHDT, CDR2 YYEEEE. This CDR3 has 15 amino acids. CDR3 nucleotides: TGTGCCAGCAGCACGGGACAGGCGAGCTCCTACGAGCAGTACTTC. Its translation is CASSTGQASSYEQYF.